The clone carrying this TCR beta chain was observed a handful of times. The source of the sample is a study of blood T cell repertoires in COVID-19. About the research overall: Sites across the United States, Italy and Spain contributed samples from acute and convalescent COVID-19.

This CDR3 has 16 residues. Looked up from germline, CDR1 is SGDLS and CDR2 is YYNGEE. J was trimmed by 3 bases and V by 3 bases; bases with no gene match: 10. In the study's own analysis: Reference gene primers were amplified, and this amplification served to estimate nucleated cell counts. The assay was immunoSEQ multiplex PCR, and TCRdb's table has in-frame clones only and misses some. D and trimming come from the DNA, and the V and J calls and clone size come from that table. The sample contains about 300,000 clones, 80% to 90% of which appear only once. Enrollees, about 18 to 90 years old, lived in fewer than 25 US areas. Participants' reported clinical history set cohort assignment.

The sequence came from a young man who had recovered from COVID-19. Sequenced input: PBMCs or T cells enriched from blood (not recorded which). The chain employs TRBV9 and TRBJ2-3, with 7 positions matching TRBD1. The CDR3 nucleotides read TGTGCCAGCAGCGCACTCCCCGGGACAGCAACAGATACGCAGTATTTT. This codes for CASSALPGTATDTQYF.